The 2 T cell receptor beta chains below come from one sample, sequenced in a study of siplizumab effects on memory and regulatory T cells. Libraries were prepared by immunoSEQ multiplex PCR; TCRdb keeps only in-frame clonotypes and omits some of them. The table has more than 85,000 clones, 94% seen once. The sample comprised Tregs sorted from blood. These receptors were taken from a human donor in good health.

V is TRBV28 and J is TRBJ1-5; 9 nucleotides align to TRBD1. The CDR3 has 19 amino acids. Looked up from germline, CDR1 is MDHEN and CDR2 is SYDVKM. V gave up 6 bases and J gave up 0 bases; unmatched junction bases: 15. CDR3 coding DNA: TGTGCCAGCAGCCTCAATTACGGGACAGGGATTTATAGCAATCAGCCCCAGCATTTT. Translated, it gives CASSLNYGTGIYSNQPQHF.

The chain has TRBV7-2 and TRBJ1-5; TRBD1 is a possible D gene (6 bases). V was cut by 1 base and J by 4 bases, with 17 bases left in between. The CDR3 is made up of 17 amino acids. Germline V gives CDR1 SGHTA, CDR2 FQGNSA. CDR3 protein: CASSLVHRGQSNQPQHF. In nucleotides, the CDR3 is TGTGCCAGCAGCTTAGTACATCGGGGGCAGTCAAATCAGCCCCAGCATTTT.